The clone carrying this TCR beta chain was counted once. The sample comes from a study of blood T cell repertoires in COVID-19. The germline V gene has CDR1 LNHDA and CDR2 SQIVND (reference sequence). The CDR3 has 14 residues. The ends were cut back, 9 bases at V and 2 bases at J, with 17 bases in the middle. Source study methods: Counts of nucleated cells, estimated from reference gene primer amplification, were obtained. Here immunoSEQ multiplex PCR was the method, and the copy in TCRdb shows in-frame clones only, minus some. That table supplies the V and J calls and clone size; D and trimming were determined from the DNA. This sample carries some 180,000 clones, around four fifths of them seen once, and the ten largest clones take 6.5% to 8.5%.

The sequencing input was peripheral blood. This chain joins TRBV19 and TRBJ2-7; weak D call: TRBD2 (7 bases). This TCR was sampled from a woman in her thirties or forties with COVID-19, enrolled during active disease. In nucleotides, the CDR3 is TGTGCCAGCCGACTTCGGGGGGCCACCTACGAGCAGTACTTC. Translation: CASRLRGATYEQYF.